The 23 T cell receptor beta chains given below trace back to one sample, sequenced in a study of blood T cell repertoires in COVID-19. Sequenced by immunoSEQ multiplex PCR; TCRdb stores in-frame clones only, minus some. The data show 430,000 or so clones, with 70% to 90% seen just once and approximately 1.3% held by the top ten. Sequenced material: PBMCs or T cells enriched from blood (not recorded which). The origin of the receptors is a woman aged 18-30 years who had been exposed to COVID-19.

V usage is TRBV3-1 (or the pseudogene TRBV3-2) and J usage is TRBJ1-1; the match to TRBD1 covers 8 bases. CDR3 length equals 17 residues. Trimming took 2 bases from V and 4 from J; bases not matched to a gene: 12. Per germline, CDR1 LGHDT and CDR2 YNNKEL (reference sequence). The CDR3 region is CASSQKQGAIVITEAFF. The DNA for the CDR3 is TGTGCCAGCAGCCAAAAGCAGGGGGCTATTGTAATCACTGAAGCTTTCTTT.

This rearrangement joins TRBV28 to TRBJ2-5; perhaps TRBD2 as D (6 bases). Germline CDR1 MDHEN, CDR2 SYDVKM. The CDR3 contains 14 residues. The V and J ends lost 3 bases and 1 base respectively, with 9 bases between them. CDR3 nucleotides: TGTGCCAGCAGTTTGGGGGGTCCCCAAGAGACCCAGTACTTC. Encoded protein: CASSLGGPQETQYF.

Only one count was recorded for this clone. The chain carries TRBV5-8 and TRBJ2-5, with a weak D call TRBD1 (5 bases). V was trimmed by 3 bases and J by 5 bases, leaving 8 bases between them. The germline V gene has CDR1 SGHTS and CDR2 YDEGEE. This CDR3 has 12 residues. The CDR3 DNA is TGTGCCAGCAGCTCAGGGTGGGAGACCCAGTACTTC. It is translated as CASSSGWETQYF.

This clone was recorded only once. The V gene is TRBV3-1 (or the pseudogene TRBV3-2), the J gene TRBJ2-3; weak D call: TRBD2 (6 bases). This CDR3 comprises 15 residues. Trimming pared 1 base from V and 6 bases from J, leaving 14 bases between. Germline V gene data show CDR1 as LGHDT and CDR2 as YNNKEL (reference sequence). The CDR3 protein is CASSQGVAGPDTQYF. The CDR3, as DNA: TGTGCCAGCAGCCAAGGAGTCGCGGGACCTGATACGCAGTATTTT.

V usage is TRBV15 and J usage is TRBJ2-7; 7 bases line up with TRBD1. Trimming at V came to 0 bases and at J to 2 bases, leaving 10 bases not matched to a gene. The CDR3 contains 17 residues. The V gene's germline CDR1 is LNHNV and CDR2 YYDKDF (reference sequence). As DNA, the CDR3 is TGTGCCACCAGCAGAGATCAAAGAGGGGGCCTACCCTACGAGCAGTACTTC. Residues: CATSRDQRGGLPYEQYF.

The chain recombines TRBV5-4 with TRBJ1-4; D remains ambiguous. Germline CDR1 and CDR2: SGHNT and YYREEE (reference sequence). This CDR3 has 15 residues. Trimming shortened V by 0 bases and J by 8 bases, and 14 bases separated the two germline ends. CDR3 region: CASSLAGLGTEKLFF. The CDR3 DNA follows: TGTGCCAGCAGCTTGGCCGGACTCGGAACAGAAAAACTGTTTTTT.

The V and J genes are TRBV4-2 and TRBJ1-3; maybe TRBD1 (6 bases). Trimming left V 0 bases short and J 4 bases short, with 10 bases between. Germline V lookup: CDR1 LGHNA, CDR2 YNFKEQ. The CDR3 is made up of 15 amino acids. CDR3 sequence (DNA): TGTGCCAGCAGCCAAGATCCAGGGGAGGGAAACACCATATATTTT. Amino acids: CASSQDPGEGNTIYF.

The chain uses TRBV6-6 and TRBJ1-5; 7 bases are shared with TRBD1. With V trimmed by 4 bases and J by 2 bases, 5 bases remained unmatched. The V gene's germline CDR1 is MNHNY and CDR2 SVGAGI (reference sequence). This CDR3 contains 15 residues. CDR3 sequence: CASSFTGQGNQPQHF. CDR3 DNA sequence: TGTGCCAGCAGTTTCACTGGACAGGGCAATCAGCCCCAGCATTTT.

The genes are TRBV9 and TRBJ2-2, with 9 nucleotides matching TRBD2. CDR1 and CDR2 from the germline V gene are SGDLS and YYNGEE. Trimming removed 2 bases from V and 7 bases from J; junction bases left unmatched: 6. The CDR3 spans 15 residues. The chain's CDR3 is CASSVGSGSGGELFF. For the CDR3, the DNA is TGTGCCAGCAGCGTGGGTAGCGGGAGTGGCGGGGAGCTGTTTTTT.

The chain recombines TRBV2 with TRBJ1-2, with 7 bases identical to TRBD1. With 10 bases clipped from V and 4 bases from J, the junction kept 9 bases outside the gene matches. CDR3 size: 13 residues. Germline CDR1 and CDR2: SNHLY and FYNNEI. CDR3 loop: CATRQGEAYGYTF. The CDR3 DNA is TGTGCCACCCGACAGGGTGAGGCCTATGGCTACACCTTC.

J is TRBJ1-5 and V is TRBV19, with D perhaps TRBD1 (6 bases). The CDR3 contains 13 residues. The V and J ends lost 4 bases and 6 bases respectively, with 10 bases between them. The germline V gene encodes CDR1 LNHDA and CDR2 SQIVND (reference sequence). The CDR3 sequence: CASSTTGSQPQHF. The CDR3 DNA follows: TGTGCCAGTAGTACTACAGGGTCTCAGCCCCAGCATTTT.

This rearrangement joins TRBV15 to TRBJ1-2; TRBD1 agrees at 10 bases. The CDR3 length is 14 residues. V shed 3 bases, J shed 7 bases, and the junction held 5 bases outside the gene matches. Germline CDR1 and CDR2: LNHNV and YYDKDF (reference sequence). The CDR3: CATSRGRQGAGYTF. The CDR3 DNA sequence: TGTGCCACCAGCAGGGGGAGACAGGGGGCTGGCTACACCTTC.

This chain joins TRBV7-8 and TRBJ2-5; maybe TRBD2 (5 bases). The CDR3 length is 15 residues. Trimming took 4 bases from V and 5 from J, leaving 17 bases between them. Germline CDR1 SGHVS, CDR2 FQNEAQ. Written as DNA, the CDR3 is TGTGCCAGCAGCTCGGTAGGGCCGGGCGGGGAGACCCAGTACTTC. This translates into CASSSVGPGGETQYF.

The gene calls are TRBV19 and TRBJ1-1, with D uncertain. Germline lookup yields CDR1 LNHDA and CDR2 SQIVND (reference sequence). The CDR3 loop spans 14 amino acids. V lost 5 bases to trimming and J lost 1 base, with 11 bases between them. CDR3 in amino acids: CASSPEGENTEAFF. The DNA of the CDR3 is TGTGCCAGTAGTCCGGAGGGCGAGAACACTGAAGCTTTCTTT.

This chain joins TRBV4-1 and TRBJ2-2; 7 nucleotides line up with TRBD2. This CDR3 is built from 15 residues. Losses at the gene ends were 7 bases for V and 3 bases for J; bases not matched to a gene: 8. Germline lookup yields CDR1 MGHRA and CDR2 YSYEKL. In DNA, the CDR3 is TGCGCCAGCACCCGTTGGGGAGGGGACACCGGGGAGCTGTTTTTT. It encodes CASTRWGGDTGELFF.

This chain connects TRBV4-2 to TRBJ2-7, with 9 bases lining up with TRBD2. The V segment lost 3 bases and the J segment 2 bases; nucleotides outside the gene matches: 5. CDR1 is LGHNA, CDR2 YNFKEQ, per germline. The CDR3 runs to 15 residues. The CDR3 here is CASSQSSGATYEQYF. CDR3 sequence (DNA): TGTGCCAGCAGCCAGTCTAGCGGGGCAACCTACGAGCAGTACTTC.

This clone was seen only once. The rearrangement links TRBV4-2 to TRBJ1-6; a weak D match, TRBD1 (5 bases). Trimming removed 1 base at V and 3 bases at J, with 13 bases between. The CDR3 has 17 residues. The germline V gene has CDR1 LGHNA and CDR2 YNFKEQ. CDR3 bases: TGTGCCAGCAGCCAAGTTGGGGTGGGGGGCTATAATTCACCCCTCCACTTT. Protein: CASSQVGVGGYNSPLHF.

CDR3: CASSMRELGQGPATNEKLFF. CDR3 in DNA: TGTGCCAGCAGCATGCGAGAACTAGGACAGGGCCCTGCAACTAATGAAAAACTGTTTTTT. The V and J genes are TRBV7-9 and TRBJ1-4; 8 nucleotides line up with TRBD1. V was clipped by 5 bases and J by 0 bases; unmatched bases: 17. CDR1 is SEHNR and CDR2 is FQNEAQ in the germline V gene (reference sequence). The CDR3 sequence is 20 residues long.

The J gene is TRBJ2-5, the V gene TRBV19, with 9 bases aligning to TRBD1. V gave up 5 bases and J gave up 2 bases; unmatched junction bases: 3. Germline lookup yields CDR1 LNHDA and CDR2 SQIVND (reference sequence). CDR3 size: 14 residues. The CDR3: CASSSGTGQETQYF. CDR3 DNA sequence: TGTGCCAGTAGTTCCGGGACAGGGCAAGAGACCCAGTACTTC.

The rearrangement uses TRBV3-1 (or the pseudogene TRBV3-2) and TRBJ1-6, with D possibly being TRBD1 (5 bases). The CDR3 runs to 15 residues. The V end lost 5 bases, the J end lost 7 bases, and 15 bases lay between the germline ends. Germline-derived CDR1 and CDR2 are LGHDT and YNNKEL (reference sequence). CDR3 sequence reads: CASSELGGGNSPLHF. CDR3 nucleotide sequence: TGTGCCAGCAGCGAACTGGGTGGGGGGAATTCACCCCTCCACTTT.

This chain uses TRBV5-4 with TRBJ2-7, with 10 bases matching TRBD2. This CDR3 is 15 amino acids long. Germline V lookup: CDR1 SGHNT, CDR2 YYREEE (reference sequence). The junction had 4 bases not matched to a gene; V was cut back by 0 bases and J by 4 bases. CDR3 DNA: TGTGCCAGCAGCTTGGGGGTTAGCGGGGGGTACGAGCAGTACTTC. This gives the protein CASSLGVSGGYEQYF.

The CDR3 DNA reads as TGTGCCAGCAGTTGGCAGGGGGCCTCAGAGACCCAGTACTTC. Residues: CASSWQGASETQYF. V usage is TRBV7-2 and J usage is TRBJ2-5, with TRBD1 identical over 8 bases. V lost 6 bases to trimming and J lost 4 bases; unmatched junction nucleotides: 7. The CDR3 spans 14 residues. Germline CDR1 is SGHTA and CDR2 is FQGNSA.

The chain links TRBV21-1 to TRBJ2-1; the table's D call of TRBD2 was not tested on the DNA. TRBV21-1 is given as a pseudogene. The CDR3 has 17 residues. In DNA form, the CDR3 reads TGTGCCAGCAGCAACTCGCTAAGCGGAGCAAAATACAATGAGCAGTTCTTC. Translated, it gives CASSNSLSGAKYNEQFF.